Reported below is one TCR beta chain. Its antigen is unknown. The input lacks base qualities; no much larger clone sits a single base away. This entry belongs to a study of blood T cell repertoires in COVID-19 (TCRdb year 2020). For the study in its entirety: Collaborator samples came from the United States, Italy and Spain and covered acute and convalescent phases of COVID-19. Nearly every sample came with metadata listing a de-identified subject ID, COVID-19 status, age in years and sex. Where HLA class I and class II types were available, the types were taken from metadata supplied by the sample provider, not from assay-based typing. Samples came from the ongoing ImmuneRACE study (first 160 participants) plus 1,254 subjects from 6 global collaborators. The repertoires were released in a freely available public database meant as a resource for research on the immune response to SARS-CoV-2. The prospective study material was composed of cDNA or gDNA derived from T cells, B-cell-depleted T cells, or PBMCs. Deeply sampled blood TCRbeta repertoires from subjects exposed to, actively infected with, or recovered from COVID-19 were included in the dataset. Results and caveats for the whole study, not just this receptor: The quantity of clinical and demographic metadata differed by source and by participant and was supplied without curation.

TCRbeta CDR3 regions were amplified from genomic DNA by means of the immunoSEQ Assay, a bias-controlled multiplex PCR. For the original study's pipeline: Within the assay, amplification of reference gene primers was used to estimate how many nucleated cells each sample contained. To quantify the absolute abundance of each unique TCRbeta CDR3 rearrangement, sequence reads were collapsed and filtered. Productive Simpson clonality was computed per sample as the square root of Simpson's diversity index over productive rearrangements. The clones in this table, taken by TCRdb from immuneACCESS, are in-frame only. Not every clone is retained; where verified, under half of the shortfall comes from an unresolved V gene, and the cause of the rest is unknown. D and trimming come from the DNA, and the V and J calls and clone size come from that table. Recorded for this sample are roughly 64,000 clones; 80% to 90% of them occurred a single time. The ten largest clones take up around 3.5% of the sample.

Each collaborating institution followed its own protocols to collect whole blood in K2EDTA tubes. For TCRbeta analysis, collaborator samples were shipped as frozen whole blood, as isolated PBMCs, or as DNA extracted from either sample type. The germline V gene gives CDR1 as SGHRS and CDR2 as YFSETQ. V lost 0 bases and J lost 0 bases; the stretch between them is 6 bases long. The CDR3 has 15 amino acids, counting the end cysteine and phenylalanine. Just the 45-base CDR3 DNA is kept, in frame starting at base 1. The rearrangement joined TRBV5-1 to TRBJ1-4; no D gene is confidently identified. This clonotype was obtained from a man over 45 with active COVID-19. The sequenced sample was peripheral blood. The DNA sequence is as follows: TGCGCCAGCAGCTTGGAGGGAGCAACTAATGAAAAACTGTTTTTT. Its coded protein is CASSLEGATNEKLFF.